This entry features one T cell receptor (beta chain) sequence. The antigen is undetermined. Germline lookup yields CDR1 SEHNR and CDR2 FQNEAQ (reference sequence). The CDR3 is made up of 15 amino acids. The sample is drawn from a study of T cells expressing NK-cell markers. Study outcomes and limitations: In a handful of donors, dominant clonotypes made up roughly 28.3-65% of CD3+CD56-NKG2C+ cells.

TCRdb reanalyzed the 5' RACE reads, giving one entry per CDR3 protein sequence and no DNA. The sample totals over 150,000 distinct CDR3 sequences. The clonotype comes from a woman between 50 and 59 years old in good health. Input material: blood T cells: a sorted CD56 or NKG2C T cell subset, CD4+ or CD8+ T cells, or bulk PBMC T cells (not recorded which). The rearrangement links TRBV7-9 to TRBJ2-7; TCRdb's D call, TRBD2, is unchecked because there is no DNA. The CDR3 region is CASSLVGTSPYEQYF.